This TCR beta chain was found in a study of T-cell memory formation after mild COVID-19. Study results and limitations: Most CD4+ clones that shrank were in CM and EM, while CD8+ ones turned up in EMRA.

This CDR3 has 16 amino acids. V shed 5 bases and J 2 bases; nucleotides not matched to a gene: 10. In the case of this clonotype: Its antigen remains unidentified.

MiXCR was run by TCRdb on the 5' RACE reads, yielding one entry per CDR3 protein. Here the sample spans 350,000 to 450,000 distinct CDR3 sequences, roughly 14% being singletons. The sample comprised PBMCs or a T cell subset sorted from them (not recorded which). The rearrangement joins TRBV12-3 or TRBV12-4 to TRBJ1-1; 8 nucleotides match TRBD1. The sequence derives from a man younger than 30 who had mild COVID-19 (a few samples of this study predate the infection). Cell type and time point are not known. CDR3 DNA sequence: TGTGCCAGCAGTATCGGGACAGGATACTTCAACACTGAAGCTTTCTTT. Translating gives CASSIGTGYFNTEAFF.